These 9 T cell receptor beta chains share one sample of origin, sequenced in a study of beta chain features in type 1 diabetes. Study-wide findings and caveats: Type 1 diabetes patients had moderately but significantly shorter TCRB CDR3s in all four CD4+ subsets.

The authors reverse transcribed all of the isolated RNA, so sequencing captured expressed TCRB transcripts. TCRdb's table, derived via immunoSEQ multiplex PCR, lists solely in-frame clones and lacks some. The data contain hundreds of thousands of clones, 10% to 15% of them seen just once; the ten biggest clones take up around 0.0099%. These receptors' antigens are unknown. The source material was naive CD4+ T cells from blood. The receptor source for this set is a woman aged 18-29 years with type 1 diabetes.

The V call is TRBV7-2, the J call TRBJ2-7; 9 bases match TRBD2. V was clipped by 4 bases and J by 2 bases; unmatched bases: 9. The germline V gene has CDR1 SGHTA and CDR2 FQGNSA. The CDR3 is 16 amino acids. The CDR3 sequence is CASSSVGPSGAYEQYF. The CDR3 bases are TGTGCCAGCAGCTCAGTGGGTCCTAGCGGGGCCTACGAGCAGTACTTC.

The chain couples TRBV25-1 to TRBJ2-3; D gene uncertain. The CDR3 is made up of 14 amino acids. Germline V gene sequence: CDR1 MGHDK, CDR2 SYGVNS. Between the trimmed V and J ends, which lost 3 bases and 1 base, there was a span of 8 bases. The CDR3 protein is CASSDPPGTDTQYF. In nucleotides, the CDR3 is TGTGCCAGCAGTGATCCCCCGGGCACAGATACGCAGTATTTT.

This clone was counted between two and nine times. The J gene is TRBJ1-2, the V gene TRBV7-9; D may be TRBD1 (5 bases). The CDR3 covers 13 residues. Trimming removed 1 base at V and 8 bases at J, with 11 bases between. Germline V gene data show CDR1 as SEHNR and CDR2 as FQNEAQ (reference sequence). CDR3 sequence: CASSLEQASGYTF. CDR3 sequence (DNA): TGTGCCAGCAGCTTAGAACAGGCCAGCGGCTACACCTTC.

DNA of the CDR3: TGTGCCAGCAGTTCCCGGCGGGGATCCTACGAGCAGTACTTC. Its protein is CASSSRRGSYEQYF. The rearrangement joins TRBV6-6 to TRBJ2-7; a weak D match, TRBD2 (6 bases). This CDR3 is built from 14 residues. Trimming removed 4 bases at V and 1 base at J, with 11 bases between. Germline V gives CDR1 MNHNY, CDR2 SVGAGI (reference sequence).

J is TRBJ1-2 and V is TRBV2; D might be TRBD1 (5 bases). Germline loops: CDR1 SNHLY, CDR2 FYNNEI. V lost 11 bases and J 4 bases, leaving 17 bases between the germline ends. The CDR3 has 13 amino acids. CDR3 sequence (DNA): TGTGCCGGGGCGTCCGGACCATCCTATGGCTACACCTTC. Its translation: CAGASGPSYGYTF. The full variable domain, completed using reference TRBV2 and TRBJ1-2, is EPEVTQTPSHQVTQMGQEVILRCVPISNHLYFYWYRQILGQKVEFLVSFYNNEISEKSEIFDDQFSVERPDGSNFTLKIRSTKLEDSAMYFCAGASGPSYGYTFGSGTRLTVV.

Only a few counts were recorded for this clone. The CDR3 protein is CASSLMGQPQHF. The CDR3 region has the DNA TGTGCCAGCAGCTTGATGGGCCAGCCCCAGCATTTT. The rearrangement joins TRBV5-8 to TRBJ1-5; no definite D call. With 1 base removed from V and 7 bases from J, the gap between germline ends came to 6 bases. The CDR3 has 12 amino acids. Looked up from germline, CDR1 is SGHTS and CDR2 is YDEGEE.

The V call is TRBV14, the J call TRBJ2-3; the D gene is possibly TRBD2 (5 bases). Germline V gives CDR1 SGHDN, CDR2 FVKESK. The V end lost 4 bases, the J end lost 1 base, and 12 bases lay between the germline ends. CDR3 length: 15 residues. The CDR3 bases are TGTGCCAGCAGCCCCCAGCGGCCAGGCACAGATACGCAGTATTTT. This gives the protein CASSPQRPGTDTQYF. The variable domain in full, with the rest retrieved from reference TRBV14 and TRBJ2-3, is EAGVTQFPSHSVIEKGQTVTLRCDPISGHDNLYWYRRVMGKEIKFLLHFVKESKQDESGMPNNRFLAERTGGTYSTLKVQPAELEDSGVYFCASSPQRPGTDTQYFGPGTRLTVL.

This chain joins TRBV11-2 and TRBJ2-5, with D possibly matching TRBD1 (6 bases). Per the germline V gene, CDR1 is SGHAT and CDR2 is FQNNGV. V was cut by 6 bases and J by 2 bases, with 10 bases left in between. The CDR3 has 13 residues. CDR3 loop: CASSYGQQETQYF. CDR3 DNA sequence: TGTGCCAGCAGTTACGGACAGCAAGAGACCCAGTACTTC.

Note on this clone: Other DNA sequences in the sample encode the same CDR3. The chain recombines TRBV5-4 with TRBJ2-5; no definite D call. This CDR3 is built from 11 residues. Trimming cost V 3 bases and J 2 bases, with 2 bases left between them. Germline V CDR1 and CDR2: SGHNT, YYREEE (reference sequence). CDR3 sequence: CASSSQETQYF. CDR3 DNA sequence: TGTGCCAGCAGCTCGCAAGAGACCCAGTACTTC.